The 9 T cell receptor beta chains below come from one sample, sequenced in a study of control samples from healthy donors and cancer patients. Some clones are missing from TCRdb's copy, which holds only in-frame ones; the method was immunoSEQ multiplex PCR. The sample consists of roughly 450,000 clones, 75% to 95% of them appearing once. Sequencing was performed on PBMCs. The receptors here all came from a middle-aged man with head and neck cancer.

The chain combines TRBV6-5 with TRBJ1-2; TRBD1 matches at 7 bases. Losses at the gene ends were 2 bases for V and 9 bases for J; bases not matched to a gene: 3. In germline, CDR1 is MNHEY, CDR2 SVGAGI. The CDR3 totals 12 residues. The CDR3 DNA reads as TGTGCCAGCAGTTACCAGGGGGGGAGCTACACCTTC. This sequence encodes CASSYQGGSYTF.

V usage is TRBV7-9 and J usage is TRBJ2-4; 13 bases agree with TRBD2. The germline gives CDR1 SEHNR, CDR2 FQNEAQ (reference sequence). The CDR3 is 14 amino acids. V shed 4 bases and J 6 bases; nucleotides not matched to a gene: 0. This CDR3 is CASSWTSGRNIQYF. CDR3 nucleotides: TGTGCCAGCAGCTGGACTAGCGGGAGAAACATTCAGTACTTC.

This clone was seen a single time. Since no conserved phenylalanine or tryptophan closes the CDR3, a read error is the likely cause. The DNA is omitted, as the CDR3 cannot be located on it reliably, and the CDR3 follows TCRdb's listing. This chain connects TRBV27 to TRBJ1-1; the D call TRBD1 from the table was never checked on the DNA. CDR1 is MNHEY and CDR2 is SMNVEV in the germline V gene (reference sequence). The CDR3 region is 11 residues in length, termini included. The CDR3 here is CASSNGQGRYL.

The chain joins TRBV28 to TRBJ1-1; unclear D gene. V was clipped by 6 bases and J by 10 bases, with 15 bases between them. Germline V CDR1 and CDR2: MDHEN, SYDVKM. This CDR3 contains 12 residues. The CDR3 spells CASRPNLLRAFF. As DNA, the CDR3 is TGTGCCAGCAGGCCTAACCTCTTGAGAGCTTTCTTT.

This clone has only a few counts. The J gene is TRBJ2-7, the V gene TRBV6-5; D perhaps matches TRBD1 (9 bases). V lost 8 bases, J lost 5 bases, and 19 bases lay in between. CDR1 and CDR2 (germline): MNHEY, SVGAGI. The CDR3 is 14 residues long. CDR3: CASRSGTGINEQYF. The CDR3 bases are TGTGCCAGCCGTAGCGGGACAGGGATAAACGAGCAGTACTTC.

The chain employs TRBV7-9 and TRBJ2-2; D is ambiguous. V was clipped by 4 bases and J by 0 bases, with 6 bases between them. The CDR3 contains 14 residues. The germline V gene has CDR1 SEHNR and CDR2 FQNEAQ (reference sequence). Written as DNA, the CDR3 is TGTGCCAGCAGCTCCCCCCCGAACACCGGGGAGCTGTTTTTT. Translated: CASSSPPNTGELFF. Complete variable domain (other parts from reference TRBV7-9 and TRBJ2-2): DTGVSQNPRHKITKRGQNVTFRCDPISEHNRLYWYRQTLGQGPEFLTYFQNEAQLEKSRLLSDRFSAERPKGSFSTLEIQRTEQGDSAMYLCASSSPPNTGELFFGEGSRLTVL.

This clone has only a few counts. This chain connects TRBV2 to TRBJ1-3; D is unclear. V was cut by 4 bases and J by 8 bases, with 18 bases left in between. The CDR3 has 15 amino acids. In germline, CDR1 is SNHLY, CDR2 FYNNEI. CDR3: CASSVTELLLDTIYF. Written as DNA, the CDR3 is TGTGCCAGCAGTGTCACCGAGTTGCTCTTAGACACCATATATTTT.

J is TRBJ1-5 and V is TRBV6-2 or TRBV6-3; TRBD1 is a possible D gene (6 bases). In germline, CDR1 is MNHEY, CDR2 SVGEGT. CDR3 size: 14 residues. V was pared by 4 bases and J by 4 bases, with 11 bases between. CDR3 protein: CASSFEQGNQPQHF. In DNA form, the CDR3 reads TGTGCCAGCAGTTTCGAACAGGGTAATCAGCCCCAGCATTTT.

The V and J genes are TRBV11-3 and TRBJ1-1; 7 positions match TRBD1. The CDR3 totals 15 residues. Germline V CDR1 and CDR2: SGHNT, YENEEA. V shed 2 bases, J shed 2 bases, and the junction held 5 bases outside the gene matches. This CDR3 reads CASSLSGTVNTEAFF. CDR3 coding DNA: TGTGCCAGCAGCTTATCCGGGACAGTAAACACTGAAGCTTTCTTT.